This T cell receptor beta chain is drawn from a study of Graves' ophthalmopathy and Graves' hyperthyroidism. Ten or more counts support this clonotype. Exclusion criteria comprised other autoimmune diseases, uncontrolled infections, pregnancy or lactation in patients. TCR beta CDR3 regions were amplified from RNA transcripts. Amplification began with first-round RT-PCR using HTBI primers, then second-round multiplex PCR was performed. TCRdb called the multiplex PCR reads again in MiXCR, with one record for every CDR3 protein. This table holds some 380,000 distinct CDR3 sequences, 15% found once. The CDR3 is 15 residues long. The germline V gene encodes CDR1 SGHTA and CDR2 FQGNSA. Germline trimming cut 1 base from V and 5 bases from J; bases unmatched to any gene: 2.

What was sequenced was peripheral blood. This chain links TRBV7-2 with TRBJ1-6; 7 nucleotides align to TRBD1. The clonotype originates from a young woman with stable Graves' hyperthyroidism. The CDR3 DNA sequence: TGTGCCAGCAGCTTAGGACAGGGAAATAATTCACCCCTCCACTTT. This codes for CASSLGQGNNSPLHF.